This T cell receptor beta chain originates from a study of tumor-infiltrating lymphocytes in primary liver carcinoma. Total RNA amounting to approximately 460 ng was the source from which TCR beta cDNA was made with a constant-region primer. Three nested multiplex PCR rounds, a slightly modified ARM-PCR, produced the libraries for TCR beta. Both of the initial two PCR rounds ran for roughly 11 cycles and employed TRBV1-TRBV30 forward primers alongside a C-beta reverse primer. TCRdb re-called the multiplex PCR reads through MiXCR, storing one row per CDR3 protein. This table has roughly 32,000 distinct CDR3 sequences, over 65% appearing once. CDR3 length: 13 amino acids. Germline V gene lookup returns CDR1 SGHNT and CDR2 YYREEE (reference sequence). Turning to this clonotype: The junction differs from germline at one of its ends, possibly a read error.

From unsorted bulk tissue weighing about 20-32 mg, DNA and RNA were co-extracted. The patients carried chronic HBV infection and had received no treatment. Sequences were obtained from liver tumor tissue from sampling region 4. Subset given: tumor region T4, right-lateral pole. This chain joins TRBV5-4 and TRBJ2-3; D not certain. The sequence was collected from a man between 35 and 55 years old with primary liver carcinoma and hepatitis B virus infection. The CDR3 DNA sequence: TGTGCCACCAGCCCCCCGAGTGTCAATACGCAGTATTTT. Translating it yields CATSPPSVNTQYF.